This is a list of T cell receptor beta chains from one sample in a study of radiotherapy plus CTLA-4 blockade in lung cancer. Sequencing used immunoSEQ multiplex PCR; TCRdb keeps in-frame clones, though not all of them. This sample has about 45,000 clones, with 73% found just once. The sequences come from peripheral blood, collected from a patient treated with radiotherapy plus ipilimumab. Receptor source: a human donor with non-small cell lung cancer who had a complete response to radiotherapy plus ipilimumab. Each CDR3 is given with its conserved first and last residue. A D gene is named only where the DNA matches it firmly. The size entry is marked missing in some rows and otherwise reads once, few, many or a size class.

.,TRBJ2-5,TRBV19,.,TGTGCCAGTAGTATGGGCGGACAGAGGGGAGAGACCCAGTACTTC,CASSMGGQRGETQYF
.,TRBJ1-1,TRBV18,.,TGTGCCAGCTCAGTACTTAACAGGGATACGAACACTGAAGCTTTCTTT,CASSVLNRDTNTEAFF
.,TRBJ1-2,TRBV28,.,TGTGCCAGCAGTCAGACAGTTGGCTACACCTTC,CASSQTVGYTF
once,TRBJ2-5,TRBV5-1,TRBD2,TGCGCCAGCAGCTTGCGGGCTAGCGGGAGTGGAGAGACCCAGTACTTC,CASSLRASGSGETQYF
few,TRBJ1-1,TRBV19,TRBD1,TGTGCCAGTAGTCGAGACAGGGGAGGACAAACTGAAGCTTTCTTT,CASSRDRGGQTEAFF
.,TRBJ1-4,TRBV7-9,.,TGTGCCAGCAGCTTAGTGTCAGGGTCGAATGAAAAACTGTTTTTT,CASSLVSGSNEKLFF
few,TRBJ2-7,TRBV15,TRBD2,TGTGCCACCAGCAGAGATTTAGCGGGGGGCCTCTACGAGCAGTACTTC,CATSRDLAGGLYEQYF
.,TRBJ2-7,TRBV7-2,.,TGTGCCAGCAGCTTATTTGACAGCTCCTACGAGCAGTACTTC,CASSLFDSSYEQYF
.,TRBJ2-7,TRBV5-6,TRBD2,TGTGCCAGCAGCTTTCCTAGCGGGAGCTCCTACGAGCAGTACTTC,CASSFPSGSSYEQYF
.,TRBJ2-5,TRBV9,TRBD2,TGTGCCAGCAGCCCCCGACTAGCGGGGGTCTTCGAGACCCAGTACTTC,CASSPRLAGVFETQYF